The source of this T cell receptor beta chain is a study of blood T cells in healthy people across ages. Overall study findings and caveats: In these data, TCR beta diversity tracked strongly with naive T cell percentage.

Sample-barcoded 5' priming and a J-beta primer mix drove a second PCR of 7 to 11 cycles. TCRdb itself ran the 5' RACE reads through MiXCR, one entry per CDR3 protein. The table lists about a million distinct CDR3 sequences, around two fifths of them singletons. On this clonotype: The antigen remains undetermined.

The sample comprised blood. This sequence originates from a young man in good health.

The CDR3 spells CSVSGTATQETQYF. Written as DNA, the CDR3 is TGCAGCGTATCTGGGACAGCGACCCAAGAGACCCAGTACTTC. The rearrangement uses TRBV29-1 and TRBJ2-5, with 7 bases matching TRBD1. Germline CDR1 reads SQVTM; CDR2 reads ANQGSEA. V trimming: 6 bases; J trimming: 1 base; junction bases outside the gene matches: 8. The CDR3 totals 14 residues.